This TCR beta chain was obtained from a study of spatial heterogeneity in lung cancer (dated by TCRdb to between 2017 and 2020). General notes on the study: The donors were approximately 70 patients from the lung TRACERx cohort who had early-stage, untreated non-small cell lung cancer. Follow-up PBMC samples were sequenced whenever available, with the median time to follow-up being 2 to 3 years after resection. Beta-chain transcripts were consistently detected in greater numbers than alpha-chain transcripts, which likely reflected higher beta-chain transcript abundance. In the raw uncorrected reads, each unique combination of TCR and UMI appeared more than ten times on average. TCR alpha and beta repertoires were quantitatively compared across multiple tumor regions, matched nontumor lung and blood in non-small cell lung cancer. The study linked features of the TCR repertoire to counts of nonsynonymous mutations, which were determined by whole-exome sequencing of tumor tissue. At surgery, both alpha and beta chains were TCR-sequenced in approximately 210 tumor regions, approximately 64 matched nontumor lung samples and over 50 PBMC samples.

Libraries were made using 5' RACE. Sequenced on a NextSeq 500. To allow correction of PCR and sequencing errors, the TCR library protocol tagged every TCR cDNA molecule with a unique molecular identifier. From the authors' description of their analysis: Decombinator tools were used for TCR identification, UMI-based error correction and CDR3 extraction. TCRs above a frequency of 2 per 1,000, corresponding to the top 1% of the tumor frequency distribution, were defined as expanded. Renyi diversity was computed with the R vegan package after each repertoire had been subsampled 100 times to 5,000 TCRs. CDR3 similarity networks were built from amino acid triplet string-kernel similarity, with CDR3s being connected when pairwise similarity was above 0.82. Clones were called with MiXCR by TCRdb after fastp trimmed the public reads at Q25, and only in-frame beta chains were retained. A single entry per CDR3 protein holds the most common genes and DNA from its merged rows. The V and J calls and clone size come from TCRdb's table, not from the authors' own analysis. The sample includes about 29,000 distinct CDR3 sequences, with about 10% observed a single time. The ten biggest clones cover 28% of the sample.

The germline V gene (reference sequence) supplies CDR1 DFQATT and CDR2 SNEGSKA. The CDR3 goes from the cysteine to the phenylalanine over 14 residues. Kept here is only the CDR3 DNA, which spans 42 bases and is read in frame from base 1. Germline trimming amounts to 5 bases on V and 9 bases on J, with 6 as the count of junction bases outside the gene matches. This clonotype was seen a few times. The antigen it binds to is not known. No quality values exist for individual bases; no much larger clone is one base distant. The sample's time point, from its label and the paper: blood at routine non-recurrence follow-up after resection. Whole RNA extracted from tumor and nontumor lung tissue, or from cryopreserved PBMC samples, was used for TCR sequencing without cell sorting. Only patients for whom sufficient RNA was available from at least two tumor regions were selected for TCR sequencing. The investigation overall reported the following: Ubiquitous expanded tumor TCRs were detected in blood more often at tumor resection than at routine follow-up. Comparisons of baseline and follow-up blood repertoires included only 15 or so patients. Confirming at a functional level the hypothesis that regional TCRs recognize regional mutations was considered to require additional single-cell paired TCR alpha and beta sequencing.

The source is a female donor with early-stage non-small cell lung cancer. The specimen comprised PBMCs, sampled at follow-up. The sequence joins TRBV20-1 to TRBJ2-1, with TRBD2 matching 14 junction bases. At the DNA level, the sequence is TGCAGTGCTGTGACTAGCGGGGGGGCGCCTGAGCAGTTCTTC. It specifies CSAVTSGGAPEQFF.